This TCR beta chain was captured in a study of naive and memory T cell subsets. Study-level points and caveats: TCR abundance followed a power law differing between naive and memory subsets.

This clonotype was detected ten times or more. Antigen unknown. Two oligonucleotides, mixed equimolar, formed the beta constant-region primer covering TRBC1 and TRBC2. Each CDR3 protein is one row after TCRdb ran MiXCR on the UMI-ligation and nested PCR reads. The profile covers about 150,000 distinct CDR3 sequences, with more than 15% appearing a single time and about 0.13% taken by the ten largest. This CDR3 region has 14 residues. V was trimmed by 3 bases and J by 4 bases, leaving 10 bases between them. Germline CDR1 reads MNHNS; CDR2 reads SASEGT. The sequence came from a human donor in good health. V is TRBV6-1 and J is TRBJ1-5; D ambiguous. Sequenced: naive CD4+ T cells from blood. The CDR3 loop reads CASSEMGLNQPQHF. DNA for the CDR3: TGTGCCAGCAGTGAGATGGGGTTGAATCAGCCCCAGCATTTT.